This is a list of T cell receptor beta chains from one sample in a study of shared clonotypes between healthy human individuals. Only in-frame clones appear in the TCRdb table, and some are missing; sequencing was by immunoSEQ multiplex PCR. This repertoire shows about 2.4 million clones, approximately 94% found once; its top ten account for 0.36%. Sequencing was done on a sample of naive CD4+ T cells from PBMCs. The source is a man younger than 35 in good health. Some clones in this sample may be carry-over from other donors' samples. Both conserved end residues are part of each CDR3. The D gene is left open where the match is weak. Size is omitted from some rows. Given values are once, few, many or a class for expanded clones.

CDR3nt: TGTGCCAGCAGCTCGCTCAGGGACCTCTATGGCTACACCTTC
CDR3aa: CASSSLRDLYGYTF
v_gene: TRBV28
d_gene: NA
j_gene: TRBJ1-2
abundance: NA

CDR3nt: TGCAGTGCTGGGCTCGGGGAGACCCAGTACTTC
CDR3aa: CSAGLGETQYF
v_gene: TRBV20-1
d_gene: NA
j_gene: TRBJ2-5
abundance: NA

CDR3nt: TGTGCCAGCAGTTACCGGGACAGCTTAAACGAGCAGTACTTC
CDR3aa: CASSYRDSLNEQYF
v_gene: TRBV6-6
d_gene: TRBD1
j_gene: TRBJ2-7
abundance: NA

CDR3nt: TGTGCCAGCAAGAGAGATCTGGAGTGGAACGAGCAGTACTTC
CDR3aa: CASKRDLEWNEQYF
v_gene: TRBV6-1
d_gene: NA
j_gene: TRBJ2-7
abundance: NA

CDR3nt: TGTGCCAGCAGCCCCACCGGGGAGACCCAGTACTTC
CDR3aa: CASSPTGETQYF
v_gene: TRBV7-8
d_gene: NA
j_gene: TRBJ2-5
abundance: NA

CDR3nt: TGCGCCAGCAGCTTGGCCGTAGGAAGCTCTGGGGCCAACGTCCTGACTTTC
CDR3aa: CASSLAVGSSGANVLTF
v_gene: TRBV5-1
d_gene: NA
j_gene: TRBJ2-6
abundance: NA

CDR3nt: TGTGCCAGCAGCTTACTGGGTCTGTCAAACACCGGGGAGCTGTTTTTT
CDR3aa: CASSLLGLSNTGELFF
v_gene: TRBV7-2
d_gene: NA
j_gene: TRBJ2-2
abundance: once

CDR3nt: TGTGCCAGCTCCACAGGGGAGGATCAGCCCCAGCATTTT
CDR3aa: CASSTGEDQPQHF
v_gene: TRBV18
d_gene: TRBD1
j_gene: TRBJ1-5
abundance: once

CDR3nt: TGTGCCACTAGGGAGGGACAGCACTTCGATACGCAGTATTTT
CDR3aa: CATREGQHFDTQYF
v_gene: TRBV6-5
d_gene: NA
j_gene: TRBJ2-3
abundance: NA

CDR3nt: TGCGCCAGCAGCTTGGCTAGCGGCGAAGATGGCTACACCTTC
CDR3aa: CASSLASGEDGYTF
v_gene: TRBV5-1
d_gene: NA
j_gene: TRBJ1-2
abundance: NA

CDR3nt: TGTGCCAGCAGCCCGAACTGGAATATCAATGAGCAGTTCTTC
CDR3aa: CASSPNWNINEQFF
v_gene: TRBV11-1
d_gene: NA
j_gene: TRBJ2-1
abundance: NA

CDR3nt: TGTGCCAGCAGTTCAACTCCGAACACTGAAGCTTTCTTT
CDR3aa: CASSSTPNTEAFF
v_gene: TRBV28
d_gene: NA
j_gene: TRBJ1-1
abundance: NA

CDR3nt: TGTGCCAGCAGCTTATGGGACAGAGAGCAAGGTGAAGCTTTCTTT
CDR3aa: CASSLWDREQGEAFF
v_gene: TRBV7-9
d_gene: TRBD1
j_gene: TRBJ1-1
abundance: NA

CDR3nt: TGTGCCAGCAGCTTAGGCCTAGACAGATCGGGTACGCAGTATTTT
CDR3aa: CASSLGLDRSGTQYF
v_gene: TRBV7-9
d_gene: NA
j_gene: TRBJ2-3
abundance: NA

CDR3nt: TGTGCCAGCAGCGTAGGCGGGAGAGCCTCTGTCGGCGAGCAGTACTTC
CDR3aa: CASSVGGRASVGEQYF
v_gene: TRBV9
d_gene: TRBD2
j_gene: TRBJ2-7
abundance: NA

CDR3nt: TGTGCCGGCAGCTCGCAGGCAGTAGGCACTGAAGCTTTCTTT
CDR3aa: CAGSSQAVGTEAFF
v_gene: TRBV7-3
d_gene: NA
j_gene: TRBJ1-1
abundance: NA

CDR3nt: TGTGCCAGCAGCCCCGGGGGACTAGCAAGCTCTGGGGCCAACGTCCTGACTTTC
CDR3aa: CASSPGGLASSGANVLTF
v_gene: TRBV28
d_gene: TRBD2
j_gene: TRBJ2-6
abundance: NA

CDR3nt: TGTGCCAGCAATACAGGGGGCGATACGCAGTATTTT
CDR3aa: CASNTGGDTQYF
v_gene: TRBV25-1
d_gene: TRBD1
j_gene: TRBJ2-3
abundance: NA

CDR3nt: TGTGCCAGCAGCGTAGCTGTAGCGGGAGAACTTGAGCAGTTCTTC
CDR3aa: CASSVAVAGELEQFF
v_gene: TRBV9
d_gene: TRBD2
j_gene: TRBJ2-1
abundance: once

CDR3nt: TGTGCCAGTAGTGCGCCGCCAGGGGCAGTGTCCTACGAGCAGTACTTC
CDR3aa: CASSAPPGAVSYEQYF
v_gene: TRBV19
d_gene: NA
j_gene: TRBJ2-7
abundance: NA

CDR3nt: TGTGCCAGCAGCAAAGAGAATCAGGGCTGCAATCAGCCCCAGCATTTT
CDR3aa: CASSKENQGCNQPQHF
v_gene: TRBV21-1
d_gene: NA
j_gene: TRBJ1-5
abundance: NA

CDR3nt: TGCGCCAGCAGCCCCGGACTAGCGGGCGGGCTAGCCAAAAACATTCAGTACTTC
CDR3aa: CASSPGLAGGLAKNIQYF
v_gene: TRBV4-1
d_gene: TRBD2
j_gene: TRBJ2-4
abundance: NA

CDR3nt: TGTGCCAGCAGTCCGAACGCTCTAGCGGGAGCGGAAGATACGCAGTATTTT
CDR3aa: CASSPNALAGAEDTQYF
v_gene: TRBV28
d_gene: TRBD2
j_gene: TRBJ2-3
abundance: NA

CDR3nt: TGTGCCAGCAGTTTATACAGGGTTGGTAATGTTGAAAAACTGTTTTTT
CDR3aa: CASSLYRVGNVEKLFF
v_gene: TRBV27
d_gene: NA
j_gene: TRBJ1-4
abundance: NA

CDR3nt: TGTGCCTCCGAGACTAGCGGATCCTACGAGCAGTACTTC
CDR3aa: CASETSGSYEQYF
v_gene: TRBV28
d_gene: TRBD2
j_gene: TRBJ2-7
abundance: NA

CDR3nt: TGCAGCGTTGGTGGTATAGCCAAAAACATTCAGTACTTC
CDR3aa: CSVGGIAKNIQYF
v_gene: TRBV29-1
d_gene: NA
j_gene: TRBJ2-4
abundance: NA

CDR3nt: TGTGCCAGCAGCCCTCCCCGTGTCCGATTTAACTATGGCTACACCTTC
CDR3aa: CASSPPRVRFNYGYTF
v_gene: TRBV9
d_gene: NA
j_gene: TRBJ1-2
abundance: NA

CDR3nt: TGTGCCAGCACCTATGACGGGAATCGGGACAATGAGCAGTTCTTC
CDR3aa: CASTYDGNRDNEQFF
v_gene: TRBV6-6
d_gene: NA
j_gene: TRBJ2-1
abundance: once

CDR3nt: TGTGCCAGCAGAAGGGGCGGAGCGGTGCGCTACAATGAGCAGTTCTTC
CDR3aa: CASRRGGAVRYNEQFF
v_gene: TRBV28
d_gene: NA
j_gene: TRBJ2-1
abundance: NA

CDR3nt: TGTGCCAGCAGTTCCACGGGACAGGGCAATCAGCCCCAGCATTTT
CDR3aa: CASSSTGQGNQPQHF
v_gene: TRBV28
d_gene: TRBD1
j_gene: TRBJ1-5
abundance: NA

CDR3nt: TGTGCCACCAGTAGCCGGAATCCAGGGGGCCAACATGGCTACACCTTC
CDR3aa: CATSSRNPGGQHGYTF
v_gene: TRBV15
d_gene: TRBD1
j_gene: TRBJ1-2
abundance: NA

CDR3nt: TGTGCCAGCAGTGGACAGGCCGGTAATCAGCCCCAGCATTTT
CDR3aa: CASSGQAGNQPQHF
v_gene: TRBV5-5
d_gene: TRBD1
j_gene: TRBJ1-5
abundance: few

CDR3nt: TGTGCCAGCAGGTCCCGGGACAGGGGACACAATGAGCAGTTCTTC
CDR3aa: CASRSRDRGHNEQFF
v_gene: TRBV6-1
d_gene: TRBD1
j_gene: TRBJ2-1
abundance: NA

CDR3nt: TGTGCCAGCAGCTTAGAAGGGATACATACGCAGTATTTT
CDR3aa: CASSLEGIHTQYF
v_gene: TRBV7-3
d_gene: NA
j_gene: TRBJ2-3
abundance: NA

CDR3nt: TGTGCCTGTGGACAGAATGCTTTGAACACTGAAGCTTTCTTT
CDR3aa: CACGQNALNTEAFF
v_gene: TRBV30
d_gene: NA
j_gene: TRBJ1-1
abundance: NA

CDR3nt: TGTGCCAGCAGTTTCGATCTGACAGGGTCACAGTACTTC
CDR3aa: CASSFDLTGSQYF
v_gene: TRBV28
d_gene: TRBD1
j_gene: TRBJ2-7
abundance: NA

CDR3nt: TGTGCCAGCTCATGGAATTTAGCCGGGAGTGAAGCTTTCTTT
CDR3aa: CASSWNLAGSEAFF
v_gene: TRBV18
d_gene: NA
j_gene: TRBJ1-1
abundance: NA

CDR3nt: TGTGCCAGCAGCTTAGTGGGAACTAGCGGGACCAATGAGCAGTTCTTC
CDR3aa: CASSLVGTSGTNEQFF
v_gene: TRBV11-2
d_gene: TRBD2
j_gene: TRBJ2-1
abundance: NA

CDR3nt: TGTGCCAGCAGCCAAATGGGCGGGGCGAACACCGGGGAGCTGTTTTTT
CDR3aa: CASSQMGGANTGELFF
v_gene: TRBV7-2
d_gene: NA
j_gene: TRBJ2-2
abundance: NA

CDR3nt: TGTGCCAGCAGTGAGCAGGTTTTGAACACTGAAGCTTTCTTT
CDR3aa: CASSEQVLNTEAFF
v_gene: TRBV2
d_gene: NA
j_gene: TRBJ1-1
abundance: NA

CDR3nt: TGTGCCAGCAGCCGAGGCGGGACAGGGCGCACCGGGGAGCTGTTTTTT
CDR3aa: CASSRGGTGRTGELFF
v_gene: TRBV14
d_gene: TRBD1
j_gene: TRBJ2-2
abundance: NA

CDR3nt: TGTGCCAGCAGCTTTTCACGGGACAGCACCTACGAGCAGTACTTC
CDR3aa: CASSFSRDSTYEQYF
v_gene: TRBV6-6
d_gene: TRBD1
j_gene: TRBJ2-7
abundance: once

CDR3nt: TGTGCCAGCAGCTTCTGGCTCGCGGGCACAGATACGCAGTATTTT
CDR3aa: CASSFWLAGTDTQYF
v_gene: TRBV5-6
d_gene: NA
j_gene: TRBJ2-3
abundance: NA

CDR3nt: TGTGCCAGCTCACCACCGCAGGACTCCTACACCTTC
CDR3aa: CASSPPQDSYTF
v_gene: TRBV18
d_gene: NA
j_gene: TRBJ1-2
abundance: NA

CDR3nt: TGCAGCGTAGCCGGGAGGCCCCCCTACGAGCAGTACTTC
CDR3aa: CSVAGRPPYEQYF
v_gene: TRBV29-1
d_gene: TRBD2
j_gene: TRBJ2-7
abundance: NA

CDR3nt: TGCGCCAGCAGGCGGCTAGCGGGGACCTACGAGCAGTACTTC
CDR3aa: CASRRLAGTYEQYF
v_gene: TRBV5-1
d_gene: TRBD2
j_gene: TRBJ2-7
abundance: NA

CDR3nt: TGTGCCAGCACGACTAGCGGGAGGCTGTTGGAGACCCAGTACTTC
CDR3aa: CASTTSGRLLETQYF
v_gene: TRBV2
d_gene: TRBD2
j_gene: TRBJ2-5
abundance: NA

CDR3nt: TGTGCCAGCAGTCAAACGAAGGAGACCCAGTACTTC
CDR3aa: CASSQTKETQYF
v_gene: TRBV6-6
d_gene: NA
j_gene: TRBJ2-5
abundance: NA

CDR3nt: TGTGCCAGCTCACCGGGACATGTATTCTCTGGCTACACCTTC
CDR3aa: CASSPGHVFSGYTF
v_gene: TRBV18
d_gene: NA
j_gene: TRBJ1-2
abundance: NA

CDR3nt: TGTGCCAGCAGCGTAGGAACTCCCATCCCAGATACGCAGTATTTT
CDR3aa: CASSVGTPIPDTQYF
v_gene: TRBV9
d_gene: NA
j_gene: TRBJ2-3
abundance: NA

CDR3nt: TGTGCCAGCAGTGGGGGACTTTTACCCATGAGCACAGATACGCAGTATTTT
CDR3aa: CASSGGLLPMSTDTQYF
v_gene: TRBV28
d_gene: NA
j_gene: TRBJ2-3
abundance: NA

CDR3nt: TGCGCCAGCAGCCTAGAGGGACAAAATAGCAATCAGCCCCAGCATTTT
CDR3aa: CASSLEGQNSNQPQHF
v_gene: TRBV5-1
d_gene: NA
j_gene: TRBJ1-5
abundance: NA

CDR3nt: TGTGCCAGCTCACAGATCTCCTACAATGAGCAGTTCTTC
CDR3aa: CASSQISYNEQFF
v_gene: TRBV18
d_gene: NA
j_gene: TRBJ2-1
abundance: once